This entry describes one TCR beta chain. This clonotype is considered medium-sized (0.01 to 0.1%). No cognate antigen has been identified for it. No per-base quality is available; no much larger clone lies one base away. The method was RT-PCR. TCRdb records Illumina HiSeq 2500 as the sequencer. TCRdb trimmed public reads at Q25 via fastp, called clones via MiXCR and kept in-frame beta chains. Each entry merges the rows of one CDR3 protein and shows their most common DNA and genes. The sample data list 150,000 or so distinct CDR3 sequences, and about 10% of these were observed just once. The ten largest clones capture around 35% of the sample. The CDR3 runs 11 residues from the cysteine to the phenylalanine. CDR3 DNA is the only sequence kept; it has 33 bases, read in frame from the first base. Taken from the germline V gene, the CDR1 and CDR2 loops are SGHRS and YFSETQ. V is cut by 4 bases and J by 5 bases, and the space between the germline ends is 4 bases.

The data derive from a study of response to subunit inactivated influenza vaccine (dated by TCRdb to between 2017 and 2018). Study-level background: Deep quantitative T cell receptor repertoire profiling was used in the study to track responses to a trivalent subunit inactivated influenza vaccine. What the work shows at the level of the full study, not this receptor alone: According to the authors, only a limited number of new T cells may be recruited by each seasonal influenza vaccination.

The chain is assembled from TRBV5-1 and TRBJ2-1, with the D gene call left open. The origin of this receptor is a man between 50 and 75 years old who received an inactivated influenza vaccine. Donor details come from another sample of the same person, matched by shared clones. The starting material was CD8+ T cells sorted from PBMCs, obtained roughly 24 months after vaccination. The CDR3 is CASSGDNEQFF. The nucleotides are TGCGCCAGCAGCGGTGACAATGAGCAGTTCTTC.